The table lists the clone carrying this T cell receptor beta chain with many counts. This CDR3 contains 14 residues. V lost 5 bases and J 7 bases, leaving 15 bases between the germline ends. The germline V gene has CDR1 SGHAT and CDR2 FQNNGV. Preparation of the TCRbeta library involved a method that used unique molecular identifiers. TCRdb re-analysed the PCR reads in MiXCR, keeping a single row per CDR3 protein. The repertoire holds some 280,000 distinct CDR3 sequences, with 9.9% as singletons. The data belong to a study of T-cell reconstitution after alpha-beta-depleted transplantation in children. The sequences come from PBMCs from the stem cell graft donor, collected from the stem cell graft. The genes are TRBV11-2 and TRBJ2-4; TRBD1 might be the D (6 bases). The clonotype comes from a human donor who donated a stem cell graft to a child with SCID. CDR3 DNA sequence: TGTGCCAGCAGCGTTCAGGGGCCGGAGAACATTCAGTACTTC. As protein: CASSVQGPENIQYF.